The 32 T cell receptor beta chains below were found in one sample sequenced in a study of T cells after yellow fever vaccination. TCRdb processed the 5' RACE reads anew with MiXCR; each CDR3 protein has one entry. This table has 310,000 or so distinct CDR3 sequences, 6.8% appearing once. The source was PBMCs, collected approximately 47 days after the first yellow fever vaccination. These receptors all come from a man between 18 and 29 years old who received the YFV17D yellow fever vaccine.

This clonotype was counted only a few times. The chain joins TRBV3-1 to TRBJ2-2; either TRBD1 or TRBD2 may fit D (5 bases each). This CDR3 spans 17 amino acids. CDR1 is LGHDT, CDR2 YNNKEL, per germline (reference sequence). V lost 10 bases, J lost 5 bases, and 26 bases lay in between. The CDR3 is CANPDRYNPPGTGELFF. CDR3 coding DNA: TGTGCCAACCCTGACAGATACAACCCCCCGGGGACCGGGGAGCTGTTTTTT.

This clonotype was recorded a few times. The rearrangement joins TRBV5-1 to TRBJ2-1; no clear D. Between the trimmed V and J ends, which lost 2 bases and 12 bases, there was a span of 15 bases. Germline V gene data show CDR1 as SGHRS and CDR2 as YFSETQ. The CDR3 covers 13 residues. The CDR3 region has the DNA TGCGCCAGCAGCTTTCTCCCCGGTTCGGTGCAGTTCTTC. Protein: CASSFLPGSVQFF.

This clonotype was seen a handful of times. The CDR3, as DNA: TGCAGTGCTAATTACAGGGAGGCGGATACGCAGTATTTT. Protein sequence: CSANYREADTQYF. V usage is TRBV20-1 and J usage is TRBJ2-3; TRBD1 or TRBD2 may be the D gene (6 bases each). V gave up 4 bases and J gave up 6 bases, with 14 bases separating them. The CDR3 length is 13 residues. The germline CDR1 and CDR2 sequences are DFQATT and SNEGSKA (reference sequence).

About this clonotype itself: Its ends do not fully match the called genes, so a read error is possible. This sequence joins TRBV5-6 and TRBJ1-1; D ambiguous. Per germline, CDR1 SGHDT and CDR2 YYEEEE. This CDR3 has 14 amino acids. The CDR3 nucleotides are TGTGCCAGCAGCTTGGGTGTGGGGAACCCTGAAGCTTTCTTT. Translated, it gives CASSLGVGNPEAFF.

This clonotype was observed a few times. For the CDR3, the DNA is TGTGCCAGTCAGGACTCGGGGGGAAACACCATATATTTT. This codes for CASQDSGGNTIYF. The chain couples TRBV7-9 to TRBJ1-3; no definite D call. Germline-derived CDR1 and CDR2 are SEHNR and FQNEAQ (reference sequence). With 9 bases removed from V and 4 bases from J, the gap between germline ends came to 13 bases. CDR3 length: 13 amino acids.

Many counts were recorded for this clonotype. The chain carries TRBV4-3 and TRBJ1-5, with TRBD1 matching over 7 bases. CDR3 length: 14 amino acids. V lost 0 bases to trimming and J lost 7 bases; unmatched junction nucleotides: 3. CDR1 LGHNA and CDR2 YSLEER come from the germline V gene. CDR3 protein: CASSQETGLQPQHF. DNA for the CDR3: TGCGCCAGCAGCCAAGAGACAGGGCTACAGCCCCAGCATTTT.

V usage is TRBV7-2 and J usage is TRBJ1-2, with TRBD1 identical over 7 bases. The J segment lost 1 base and the V segment lost 0 bases, leaving 5 bases of the junction unmatched. This CDR3 comprises 16 residues. CDR1 is SGHTA, CDR2 FQGNSA, per germline. The CDR3, as DNA: TGTGCCAGCAGCTTAGCTTACAGGGGCAATAACTATGGCTACACCTTC. Residues: CASSLAYRGNNYGYTF.

The gene calls are TRBV5-1 and TRBJ1-1; D may be TRBD1 (6 bases). Germline CDR1 and CDR2: SGHRS and YFSETQ. V lost 0 bases, J lost 6 bases, and 15 bases lay in between. CDR3 length: 15 amino acids. The CDR3 sequence is CASSLVVTGESEAFF. CDR3 sequence (DNA): TGCGCCAGCAGCTTGGTCGTGACAGGAGAGTCTGAAGCTTTCTTT. The full variable domain, rest sourced from reference TRBV5-1 and TRBJ1-1, is KAGVTQTPRYLIKTRGQQVTLSCSPISGHRSVSWYQQTPGQGLQFLFEYFSETQRNKGNFPGRFSGRQFSNSRSEMNVSTLELGDSALYLCASSLVVTGESEAFFGQGTRLTVV.

This clonotype was counted a few times. The chain recombines TRBV4-3 with TRBJ1-6; D is undetermined. Trimming stripped 0 bases from V and 0 bases from J, with 6 bases between. Germline V CDR1 and CDR2: LGHNA, YSLEER. This CDR3 contains 16 residues. The CDR3 DNA is TGCGCCAGCAGCCAAGACTCCAGCTCCTATAATTCACCCCTCCACTTT. It is translated as CASSQDSSSYNSPLHF.

The chain combines TRBV20-1 with TRBJ2-2; the match to TRBD1 covers 7 bases. Germline trimming cut 5 bases from V and 1 base from J; bases unmatched to any gene: 7. The germline V gene has CDR1 DFQATT and CDR2 SNEGSKA (reference sequence). CDR3 length: 15 residues. CDR3 region: CSARPGQQNTGELFF. CDR3 sequence (DNA): TGCAGTGCTCGCCCGGGACAGCAGAACACCGGGGAGCTGTTTTTT.

This clonotype was seen only a few times. The chain uses TRBV19 and TRBJ2-7; TRBD1 matches 12 bases. J lost 7 bases, V lost 4 bases, and 11 bases had no gene match. The CDR3 is 16 residues long. The germline V gene encodes CDR1 LNHDA and CDR2 SQIVND (reference sequence). The DNA for the CDR3 is TGTGCCAGTAGTAAGGTACCGGGACAGGGGGCGCGAGAGCAGTACTTC. It is translated as CASSKVPGQGAREQYF.

This clonotype was detected only a few times. CDR3 sequence (DNA): TGCGCCAGCAGCTTGGGGACAACGAACACCGGGGAGCTGTTTTTT. Translation gives CASSLGTTNTGELFF. The chain has TRBV5-1 and TRBJ2-2; the D gene is possibly TRBD1 (5 bases). CDR3 length: 15 amino acids. Germline loops: CDR1 SGHRS, CDR2 YFSETQ. Trimming removed 0 bases at V and 0 bases at J, with 6 bases between.

The rearrangement uses TRBV7-9 and TRBJ2-3; TRBD2 aligns across 13 bases. V lost 1 base and J lost 10; bases outside the gene matches: 8. Germline V gene sequence: CDR1 SEHNR, CDR2 FQNEAQ (reference sequence). CDR3 length: 16 amino acids. CDR3 DNA: TGTGCCAGCAGCTTAGGACTAGCGGGGGGACTTCGAGCGCAGTATTTT. It yields the protein CASSLGLAGGLRAQYF.

V and J are TRBV6-1 and TRBJ2-5; D gene unclear. The length of the CDR3 is 14 residues. The V gene's germline CDR1 is MNHNS and CDR2 SASEGT. The germline V and J ends were trimmed by 7 bases and 5 bases, with 17 bases remaining between them. CDR3 sequence: CASNALSGIETQYF. CDR3 coding DNA: TGTGCCAGCAATGCTTTATCCGGTATCGAGACCCAGTACTTC.

This chain joins TRBV3-1 and TRBJ2-1, with 8 positions matching TRBD1. The junction had 8 bases not matched to a gene; V was cut back by 3 bases and J by 7 bases. CDR1 and CDR2 from the germline V gene are LGHDT and YNNKEL (reference sequence). The CDR3 covers 15 residues. CDR3 protein: CASSQRQGAQNEQFF. The CDR3 DNA reads TGTGCCAGCAGCCAGAGGCAGGGGGCGCAAAATGAGCAGTTCTTC.

The sample holds a few counts of this clonotype. This rearrangement joins TRBV7-9 to TRBJ1-1; the match to TRBD1 covers 9 bases. The trim removed 6 bases at V and 4 bases at J, leaving 3 bases unmatched. CDR1 and CDR2 from the germline V gene are SEHNR and FQNEAQ (reference sequence). The length of the CDR3 is 13 residues. As DNA, the CDR3 is TGTGCCAGCAGAAAGACAGGGGGCACTGAAGCTTTCTTT. It translates to CASRKTGGTEAFF.

This clonotype came up a few times. The chain combines TRBV18 with TRBJ1-2; perhaps TRBD1 as D (5 bases). CDR3 length: 15 amino acids. Trimming shortened V by 3 bases and J by 8 bases, and 19 bases separated the two germline ends. In germline, CDR1 is KGHSH, CDR2 LQKENI. The CDR3 nucleotides are TGTGCCAGCTCACCGGACATGGGAGTACCAAAGGGCTACACCTTC. This gives the protein CASSPDMGVPKGYTF. Full variable domain (outside the CDR3, taken from reference TRBV18 and TRBJ1-2): NAGVMQNPRHLVRRRGQEARLRCSPMKGHSHVYWYRQLPEEGLKFMVYLQKENIIDESGMPKERFSAEFPKEGPSILRIQQVVRGDSAAYFCASSPDMGVPKGYTFGSGTRLTVV.

This clonotype occurred a few times. The chain links TRBV12-3 or TRBV12-4 to TRBJ1-1; a weak D match, TRBD1 (6 bases). V was clipped by 2 bases and J by 0 bases, with 10 bases between them. The CDR3 sequence is 15 residues long. CDR3 sequence reads: CASSLQGPLNTEAFF. CDR3 bases: TGTGCCAGCAGTTTACAGGGGCCCCTGAACACTGAAGCTTTCTTT.

Note on this clonotype: With a much larger clone just one base away, this may be a read error. The chain has TRBV6-4 and TRBJ2-2, with 8 nucleotides matching TRBD2. CDR1 is MRHNA, CDR2 SNTAGT, per germline. CDR3 size: 14 residues. The CDR3 nucleotides are TGTGCCAGCAGTGACACTAGCGGTACCGGGGAGCTGGTTTTT. Encoded protein: CASSDTSGTGELVF.

This clonotype came up a few times. The chain carries TRBV7-2 and TRBJ1-1; D call uncertain. This CDR3 is 14 amino acids long. Germline V CDR1 and CDR2: SGHTA, FQGNSA. Trimming removed 5 bases at V and 3 bases at J, with 13 bases between. CDR3 sequence: CASSLTAADTEAFF. In DNA, the CDR3 is TGTGCCAGCAGCCTCACGGCGGCGGACACTGAAGCTTTCTTT.

This clonotype was seen more than once but under ten times. The CDR3, as DNA: TGTGCCAGCAGTGAACCCAGGGGGTCCTACGAGCAGTACTTC. This sequence encodes CASSEPRGSYEQYF. The genes are TRBV6-1 and TRBJ2-7, with 7 bases matching TRBD1. The CDR3 totals 14 residues. In germline, CDR1 is MNHNS, CDR2 SASEGT. Losses at the gene ends were 2 bases for V and 1 base for J; bases not matched to a gene: 2.

This clonotype showed up many times. This rearrangement joins TRBV14 to TRBJ2-3; D not certain. With 2 bases removed from V and 3 bases from J, the gap between germline ends came to 3 bases. CDR3 length: 12 amino acids. Germline V gene sequence: CDR1 SGHDN, CDR2 FVKESK. This CDR3 is CASSQLTDTQYF. CDR3 nucleotides: TGTGCCAGCAGCCAATTAACAGATACGCAGTATTTT. Filled out from reference TRBV14 and TRBJ2-3, the complete variable domain reads EAGVTQFPSHSVIEKGQTVTLRCDPISGHDNLYWYRRVMGKEIKFLLHFVKESKQDESGMPNNRFLAERTGGTYSTLKVQPAELEDSGVYFCASSQLTDTQYFGPGTRLTVL.

This clonotype was detected many times. The rearrangement joins TRBV12-3 or TRBV12-4 to TRBJ2-3; no clear D gene. Trimming stripped 6 bases from V and 2 bases from J, with 15 bases between. The CDR3 length is 15 residues. The CDR3 is CASSPGRTPTDTQYF. DNA of the CDR3: TGTGCCAGCAGCCCCGGGCGAACGCCCACAGATACGCAGTATTTT.

Note on this clonotype: The junction departs from germline at one end; a sequencing error may be responsible. CDR3 residues: CASSQDLGAGTDTQYF. CDR3 in DNA: TGCGCCAGCAGCCAAGATCTGGGGGCAGGCACAGATACGCAGTATTTT. The chain recombines TRBV4-2 with TRBJ2-3; D is perhaps TRBD1 (6 bases). Germline V gene sequence: CDR1 LGHNA, CDR2 YNFKEQ. The CDR3 extends over 16 amino acids.

In its sample, this clonotype was seen many times. V gene TRBV27 combines with J gene TRBJ2-3, with D unresolved. The V gene lost 4 bases and the J gene lost 0 bases, with 14 bases spanning the gap. Germline CDR1 and CDR2: MNHEY and SMNVEV (reference sequence). The CDR3 covers 16 residues. The CDR3 protein is CASSSNFLTSTDTQYF. The CDR3 nucleotides are TGTGCCAGCAGTTCCAACTTCTTGACTAGCACAGATACGCAGTATTTT.

This clonotype has more than one count but fewer than ten. The rearrangement joins TRBV5-1 to TRBJ2-5, with D unresolved. CDR1 is SGHRS, CDR2 YFSETQ, per germline. This CDR3 comprises 14 residues. The ends were cut back, 3 bases at V and 0 bases at J, with 9 bases in the middle. The CDR3 nucleotides read TGCGCCAGCAGCTCGGACGGGTACCAAGAGACCCAGTACTTC. Translation gives CASSSDGYQETQYF. Full variable domain (rest looked up from reference TRBV5-1 and TRBJ2-5): KAGVTQTPRYLIKTRGQQVTLSCSPISGHRSVSWYQQTPGQGLQFLFEYFSETQRNKGNFPGRFSGRQFSNSRSEMNVSTLELGDSALYLCASSSDGYQETQYFGPGTRLLVL.

This clonotype appeared a few times. The chain uses TRBV6-2 or TRBV6-3 and TRBJ2-1, with TRBD1 matching 12 bases. V lost 5 bases, J lost 8 bases, and 4 bases stayed unmatched. Germline V lookup: CDR1 MNHEY, CDR2 SVGEGT. The CDR3 spans 14 residues. CDR3: CASSGGTGGYEQFF. CDR3 in DNA: TGTGCCAGCAGTGGCGGGACAGGGGGCTATGAGCAGTTCTTC.

This chain connects TRBV5-5 to TRBJ1-1; D unclear. CDR1 is SGHKS, CDR2 YYEKEE, per germline (reference sequence). V lost 4 bases to trimming and J lost 3 bases, with 22 bases between them. CDR3 length equals 17 residues. CDR3 coding DNA: TGTGCCAGCAGCACCCTGGAGGCCCCCCCCCTAGACACTGAAGCTTTCTTT. It is translated as CASSTLEAPPLDTEAFF.

The genes are TRBV5-1 and TRBJ2-3, with 10 bases lining up with TRBD2. Germline V gene lookup returns CDR1 SGHRS and CDR2 YFSETQ. The V gene end was trimmed by 1 base and the J gene end by 5 bases; junction bases not matched to a gene: 7. The CDR3 length is 16 residues. The CDR3 sequence: CASSLWASGGRDTQYF. CDR3 DNA sequence: TGCGCCAGCAGCTTGTGGGCTAGCGGGGGTCGAGATACGCAGTATTTT.

This sequence joins TRBV6-2 or TRBV6-3 and TRBJ2-1, with D perhaps TRBD1 (6 bases). CDR1 is MNHEY and CDR2 is SVGEGT in the germline V gene. This CDR3 comprises 16 residues. Trimming stripped 2 bases from V and 1 base from J, with 12 bases between. The CDR3: CASSYPLGTSYNEQFF. CDR3 DNA: TGTGCCAGCAGTTACCCACTGGGGACATCCTACAATGAGCAGTTCTTC.

This clonotype was recorded a few times. The V gene is TRBV4-1, the J gene TRBJ2-2, with 7 bases matching TRBD1. Trimming removed 4 bases from V and 4 bases from J; junction bases left unmatched: 3. The CDR3 runs to 14 residues. CDR1 is MGHRA, CDR2 YSYEKL, per germline. CDR3 DNA: TGCGCCAGCAGCCGGGGACAGACCACCGGGGAGCTGTTTTTT. Residues: CASSRGQTTGELFF.

This clonotype was counted many times. This chain connects TRBV7-8 to TRBJ2-1; 7 bases align to TRBD1. V gave up 0 bases and J gave up 3 bases; unmatched junction bases: 11. Per the germline V gene, CDR1 is SGHVS and CDR2 is FQNEAQ. The CDR3 covers 18 residues. CDR3 amino acids: CASSLAAGTAAYYNEQFF. Here the CDR3 DNA reads TGTGCCAGCAGCTTAGCAGCTGGGACAGCCGCCTACTACAATGAGCAGTTCTTC.